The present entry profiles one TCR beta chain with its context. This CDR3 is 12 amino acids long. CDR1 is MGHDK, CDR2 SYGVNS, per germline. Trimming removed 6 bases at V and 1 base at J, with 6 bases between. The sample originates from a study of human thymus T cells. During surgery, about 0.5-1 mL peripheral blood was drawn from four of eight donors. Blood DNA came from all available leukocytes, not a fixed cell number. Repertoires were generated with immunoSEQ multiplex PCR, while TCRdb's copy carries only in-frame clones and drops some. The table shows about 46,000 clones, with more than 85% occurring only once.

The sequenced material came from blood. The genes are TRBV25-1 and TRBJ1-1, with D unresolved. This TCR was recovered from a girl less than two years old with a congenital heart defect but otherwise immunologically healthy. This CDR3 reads CASSGPNTEAFF. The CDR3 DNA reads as TGTGCCAGCAGCGGACCGAACACTGAAGCTTTCTTT.